The following is a TCR beta chain sequence with its context. The germline V and J ends were trimmed by 6 bases and 2 bases, with 11 bases remaining between them. Germline CDR1 MNHEY, CDR2 SVGEGT. The CDR3 is made up of 13 amino acids. These data come from a study of CD8+CD57+ T cells in acquired aplastic anemia. At the level of the study: The DNA of sorted CD4+ and CD8+ cells averaged around 3.2 ug.

Sequenced patients had shown CD8+CD57+ cell expansion by flow cytometry. Genomic DNA, the template, was used for profiling of the TCR beta VDJ and CDR3. TCRdb redid the calling of the reads with MiXCR, one entry per CDR3 protein. The sample includes roughly 93,000 distinct CDR3 sequences, about 63% of them seen just once. The chain uses TRBV6-2 or TRBV6-3 and TRBJ2-7; a weak D match, TRBD1 (6 bases). The TCR comes from a human donor with aplastic anemia. Material for sequencing was sorted CD4+, CD8+, or CD8+CD57+ T cells (not recorded which) from PBMCs. CDR3 in amino acids: CASRSGTTYEQYF. The CDR3, as DNA: TGTGCCAGCAGGTCCGGGACAACCTACGAGCAGTACTTC.